In its sample, the clone carrying this T cell receptor beta chain was seen many times. Trimming stripped 5 bases from V and 14 bases from J, with 9 bases between. The CDR3 extends over 8 amino acids. CDR1 is DFQATT, CDR2 SNEGSKA, per germline (reference sequence). These data belong to a study of T-cell reconstitution after alpha-beta-depleted transplantation in children. Preparation of the TCRbeta library was carried out with unique molecular identifiers. TCRdb analysed the PCR reads with MiXCR anew, one entry per CDR3 protein. The sample records 640,000 or so distinct CDR3 sequences, roughly 17% being singletons.

Sequencing was performed on PBMCs from the stem cell graft donor, taken from the stem cell graft. The chain has TRBV20-1 and TRBJ1-1; weak D call: TRBD1 (6 bases). The origin of this receptor is a human donor who donated a stem cell graft to a child with acute myeloid leukemia. CDR3 nucleotides: TGCAGTGCTGTAGGGGGGTTCTTT. It specifies CSAVGGFF.